The TCR beta chain under discussion was sequenced for a study of CD8+ T cells in alopecia areata (dated 2018 in TCRdb). As for the study more broadly: Treated patients were enrolled in an open-label pilot trial of oral tofacitinib, 5 to 10 mg twice daily, for moderate-to-severe alopecia areata. Tofacitinib was given for 6 to 18 months, followed by 6 months of follow-up off drug to assess delayed response and recurrence. High-throughput TCRbeta sequencing was used to examine T cell clonal expansion in alopecia areata in both the C3H/HeJ mouse model and human patients. On the human side, TCRbeta sequencing was run on scalp tissue and on sorted CD4+ and CD8+ peripheral blood T cells from healthy controls and from alopecia areata patients with either patchy or totalis/universalis disease. Patients on tofacitinib were biopsied at baseline and after 4 and 24 weeks of treatment, and several of the patients also had a later scalp biopsy. Clonality in the scalp was compared among normal scalp (n=4), patchy alopecia areata scalp (n=8), and alopecia totalis/universalis scalp (n=8). RNA was obtained with the PAXgene miRNA kit for fixed scalp, the miRNeasy kit for PBMCs, and the RNeasy kit for mouse skin. immunoSEQ multiplex PCR using 35 Vbeta forward primers and 13 Jbeta reverse primers was used to amplify TCRbeta CDR3 regions.

The paper as a whole reports these results and caveats: Scalp TCR repertoire analysis is complicated because resident alphabeta T cells in normal human skin are also sequenced, whereas mouse skin is dominated by gammadelta T cells. Compared with mice, TCR sequences shared between patients were less clear, possibly partly because of HLA diversity across the patient population. Higher clonality and more expanded CD8+ clones were observed in lesional scalp than in normal scalp, particularly in alopecia totalis/universalis, a finding suggestive of antigenic drive.

The library was prepared using the immunoSEQ multiplex PCR assay. To provide template for TCR sequencing, every sample had RNA extracted and reverse transcribed into cDNA. First-strand cDNA was synthesized using SuperScript III with a 2:1 mix of oligo-dT and random hexamers. A synthetic immune receptor repertoire was used to gauge amplification bias, and whatever bias remained was removed computationally. Regarding the original processing steps: Raw reads were preprocessed to remove errors, and CDR3 was defined according to IMGT conventions as the region from the conserved cysteine to phenylalanine. Clonality was computed as 1 minus the Shannon entropy, with the entropy normalized by log2 of the number of productive unique TCRs. Whether scalp clones were CD4 or CD8 was inferred by matching scalp TCRbeta sequences against CD4 and CD8 repertoires sorted from blood. Sourced from immuneACCESS, this table was stored by TCRdb with only in-frame sequences that have V and J called. A share of the clones is absent; for the studies checked, an unresolved V gene accounts for under half, and the remainder has no known explanation. V and J calls and clone size come straight from that table; D and trimming were deduced from the DNA. The sample table shows some 170,000 clones, and around 63% are seen once. The ten biggest clones cover under 2% of the sample.

From its cysteine to its phenylalanine, the CDR3 spans 13 amino acids. The entry retains the CDR3 DNA only, 39 bases that are in frame from base 1. Per the germline V gene (reference sequence), LNHDA is the CDR1 and SQIVND is the CDR2. Trimming removed 7 bases from V and 6 bases from J, leaving 14 bases between the germline ends. Only a few counts were recorded for this clone. Its binding antigen is unknown. No base qualities exist here, and no much larger clone lies one base off it. In the paper's terms, the time point label means: baseline before oral tofacitinib. Lesional scalp punch biopsies and peripheral blood were obtained from alopecia areata patients. PBMCs were separated by density centrifugation and stained for CD3, CD4 and CD8, after which CD4+ and CD8+ T cells were sorted on a FACSAria.

This material consisted of CD4+ T cells sorted from blood, taken at week 0. This clonotype was obtained from a human donor with alopecia areata. In this chain, TRBV19 is recombined with TRBJ2-3, with the D gene uncertain. CDR3 loop: CASKGPSLDTQYF. The DNA sequence reads TGTGCCAGTAAAGGACCGAGTTTGGATACGCAGTATTTT.